A single sample gave rise to the 18 T cell receptor beta chains below, sequenced in a study of glioma-infiltrating T cells. The iRepertoire nested amplicon-rescue multiplex PCR amplified TCR alpha and beta CDR3s from RNA. MiXCR, applied by TCRdb to the multiplex PCR reads, yields one record per CDR3 protein. The sample includes about 180,000 distinct CDR3 sequences, under 55% of them seen just once. The sequenced sample was glioma tissue, nonneoplastic brain tissue, or PBMCs (not recorded which). These receptors all stem from a human donor with low-grade glioma or glioblastoma, undergoing nonglioma brain surgery, or in good health (not recorded which).

The CDR3 loop is CASSPDGGRLVGELFF. CDR3 nucleotide sequence: TGTGCCAGCAGCCCTGATGGAGGGCGGTTGGTCGGGGAGCTGTTTTTT. The chain links TRBV7-9 to TRBJ2-2, with a tentative D call TRBD2 (6 bases). Trimming took 5 bases from V and 7 from J, leaving 20 bases between them. Looked up from germline, CDR1 is SEHNR and CDR2 is FQNEAQ (reference sequence). This CDR3 region has 16 residues.

A word on this clonotype: A clone one base away is much larger, so this may be a read error. The CDR3 spells CASTNEGTKRGEQYF. Written as DNA, the CDR3 is TGTGCCAGCACTAACGAGGGCACTAAGAGGGGCGAGCAGTACTTC. The chain joins TRBV6-1 to TRBJ2-7, with D perhaps TRBD1 or TRBD2 (5 bases each). The germline CDR1 and CDR2 sequences are MNHNS and SASEGT. This CDR3 has 15 amino acids. V was cut by 7 bases and J by 6 bases, with 22 bases left in between.

This clonotype was seen a single time. The chain links TRBV19 to TRBJ2-3; D ambiguous. Between the trimmed V and J ends, which lost 3 bases and 2 bases, there was a span of 12 bases. This CDR3 is built from 15 residues. CDR1 LNHDA and CDR2 SQIVND come from the germline V gene (reference sequence). The CDR3 bases are TGTGCCAGTAGTATGAGTCTAGAGTCCACAGATACGCAGTATTTT. It translates to CASSMSLESTDTQYF.

The chain links TRBV7-9 to TRBJ2-1; TRBD2 matches at 7 bases. CDR3 length equals 17 residues. The V gene's germline CDR1 is SEHNR and CDR2 FQNEAQ (reference sequence). V shed 5 bases, J shed 7 bases, and the junction held 17 bases outside the gene matches. DNA of the CDR3: TGTGCCAGCAGCCCGAGGGGAAGGCGGGAGATTGGTAATGAGCAGTTCTTC. As protein: CASSPRGRREIGNEQFF.

This rearrangement joins TRBV19 to TRBJ2-1; 10 bases line up with TRBD2. The CDR3 runs 14 residues. Trimming removed 2 bases from V and 9 bases from J; junction bases left unmatched: 4. Germline lookup yields CDR1 LNHDA and CDR2 SQIVND (reference sequence). The chain's CDR3 is CASSILAGEGEQFF. CDR3 coding DNA: TGTGCCAGTAGTATACTAGCGGGAGAGGGTGAGCAGTTCTTC.

This clonotype was picked up a small number of times. This chain links TRBV28 with TRBJ2-7, with 10 positions matching TRBD2. CDR1 MDHEN and CDR2 SYDVKM come from the germline V gene. The CDR3 is 16 amino acids. The V segment lost 5 bases and the J segment 3 bases; nucleotides outside the gene matches: 10. CDR3 amino acids: CASSQLTSGFVYEQYF. CDR3 DNA sequence: TGTGCCAGCAGTCAATTGACTAGCGGGTTTGTCTACGAGCAGTACTTC.

On this clonotype itself: Being one base from a much bigger clone, this may be a read error. The CDR3 bases are TGTGCCAGCACCAATCCGGAGGACAATGATCAGTTCTTC. As protein: CASTNPEDNDQFF. The J gene is TRBJ2-1, the V gene TRBV7-6; perhaps D is TRBD1 or TRBD2 (5 bases each). In germline, CDR1 is SGHVS, CDR2 FNYEAQ. The CDR3 extends over 13 amino acids.

The chain has TRBV6-1 and TRBJ2-7, with TRBD2 matching over 14 bases. Germline values: CDR1 MNHNS, CDR2 SASEGT. The CDR3 consists of 15 residues. The trim removed 10 bases at V and 6 bases at J, leaving 11 bases unmatched. The CDR3 spells CATISGLAGGSEQYF. CDR3 sequence (DNA): TGTGCCACCATCTCCGGACTAGCGGGGGGCTCCGAGCAGTACTTC.

Details on this clonotype: The junction differs from germline at one of its ends, possibly a read error. The chain carries TRBV6-1 and TRBJ2-1, with unresolved D. The CDR3 has 11 residues. The V gene's germline CDR1 is MNHNS and CDR2 SASEGT. This chain's CDR3 is CAIIDGNDQFF. CDR3 in DNA: TGCGCCATCATCGACGGCAATGATCAGTTCTTC.

A remark on this clonotype: With a much larger clone just one base away, this may be a read error. This chain links TRBV20-1 with TRBJ2-7; a weak D match, TRBD2 (6 bases). The V end was cut by 5 bases, the J end by 0 bases, with 14 bases between. Germline V CDR1 and CDR2: DFQATT, SNEGSKA (reference sequence). The CDR3 runs 14 residues. CDR3 DNA: TGCAGTGCTTTAGCGGAAGGCCACTCCTACGAGCAGTACTTC. Translating it yields CSALAEGHSYEQYF.

In regard to this clonotype: This clone may be a read error of a much larger clone one base away. The chain uses TRBV20-1 and TRBJ2-5; D is perhaps TRBD1 (7 bases). V was shortened by 4 bases and J by 1 base, with 16 bases between the two germline ends. The CDR3 totals 15 residues. Germline CDR1 reads DFQATT; CDR2 reads SNEGSKA (reference sequence). CDR3 DNA: TGCAGTGCTAAGTGGTCCAGGGGGGTCCAAGAGACCCAGTACTTC. Translation gives CSAKWSRGVQETQYF.

J is TRBJ1-4 and V is TRBV6-1; 8 bases are shared with TRBD1. Trimming at V came to 8 bases and at J to 6 bases, leaving 8 bases not matched to a gene. Germline CDR1 reads MNHNS; CDR2 reads SASEGT. The CDR3 extends over 14 amino acids. The CDR3 region has the DNA TGTGCCAGCGGCGAGACAGGGGTAGATGAAAAACTGTTTTTT. Its translation is CASGETGVDEKLFF.

This clonotype came up many times. This sequence joins TRBV12-3 or TRBV12-4 and TRBJ2-7; possible D gene TRBD2, 5 bases. The V and J ends lost 7 bases and 6 bases respectively, with 16 bases between them. CDR3 length: 13 amino acids. The CDR3 DNA sequence: TGTGCCAGCACCTTCATAGGACTGGGCGAGCAGTACTTC. Its translation: CASTFIGLGEQYF.

As concerns this clonotype: Since a much larger clone is just one base distant, this may be a read error. J is TRBJ1-5 and V is TRBV7-9; the D gene is possibly TRBD1 (5 bases). Germline V gene sequence: CDR1 SEHNR, CDR2 FQNEAQ (reference sequence). This CDR3 has 14 amino acids. CDR3 sequence reads: CASSLDVTDAPHHF. The CDR3 DNA follows: TGTGCCAGCAGCTTAGACGTGACAGACGCGCCCCATCATTTT.

This clonotype has only a few counts. The chain uses TRBV24-1 and TRBJ2-5; D gene unclear. V was pared by 3 bases and J by 3 bases, with 13 bases between. This CDR3 is 15 amino acids long. Looked up from germline, CDR1 is KGHDR and CDR2 is SFDVKD. CDR3 region: CATSDNAQVKETQYF. DNA for the CDR3: TGTGCCACCAGTGATAACGCCCAGGTTAAAGAGACCCAGTACTTC.

Turning to this clonotype: Given a much more abundant clone one base away, this may be a read error. The V and J genes are TRBV6-6 and TRBJ1-4, with 8 bases aligning to TRBD1. Germline V lookup: CDR1 MNHNY, CDR2 SVGAGI (reference sequence). V lost 9 bases and J lost 11; bases outside the gene matches: 14. The CDR3 is 14 amino acids. The CDR3 DNA is TGTGCCAGAAGTCCCCCGGGGCAGGGGGCCAAACTGTTTTTT. It is translated as CARSPPGQGAKLFF.

About this clonotype itself: Because the CDR3 is missing its conserved closing phenylalanine or tryptophan, this is likely a read error. The V call is TRBV12-3 or TRBV12-4, the J call TRBJ2-1; D is undetermined. CDR3 length: 12 amino acids. Between the trimmed V and J ends, which lost 3 bases and 6 bases, there was a span of 6 bases. The CDR3 DNA reads TGTGCCAGCAGTTTCACCCGCAATGAGCAGTTCTTA. As protein: CASSFTRNEQFL.

Concerning this clonotype itself: A junction end diverges from the germline sequence, so it may reflect a read error. The chain has TRBV11-2 and TRBJ2-3, with unresolved D. Per germline, CDR1 SGHAT and CDR2 FQNNGV. The CDR3 sequence is 15 residues long. The CDR3 sequence: CANSLSGLDTDTQYF. The CDR3 DNA reads as TGTGCCAACAGCTTATCCGGGTTGGACACAGATACGCAGTATTTT. Looking up the rest from reference TRBV11-2 and TRBJ2-3 gives the full variable domain: EAGVAQSPRYKIIEKRQSVAFWCNPISGHATLYWYQQILGQGPKLLIQFQNNGVVDDSQLPKDRFSAERLKGVDSTLKIQPAKLEDSAVYLCANSLSGLDTDTQYFGPGTRLTVL.